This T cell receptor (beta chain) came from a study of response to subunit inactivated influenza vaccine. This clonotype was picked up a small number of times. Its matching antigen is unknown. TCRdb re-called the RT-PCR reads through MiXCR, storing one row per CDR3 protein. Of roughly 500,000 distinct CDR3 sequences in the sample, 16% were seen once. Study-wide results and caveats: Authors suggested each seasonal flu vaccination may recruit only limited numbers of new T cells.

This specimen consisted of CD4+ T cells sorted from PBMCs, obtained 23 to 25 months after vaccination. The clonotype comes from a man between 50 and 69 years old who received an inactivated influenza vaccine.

CDR3 sequence (DNA): TGCGCCAGCAGCTTGGCCGTTCAGCGGCAAGAGACCCAGTACTTC. Its protein product is CASSLAVQRQETQYF. The chain recombines TRBV5-1 with TRBJ2-5; possible D gene TRBD2, 5 bases. The CDR3 consists of 15 residues. Germline V gives CDR1 SGHRS, CDR2 YFSETQ. Trimming left V 0 bases short and J 2 bases short, with 11 bases between.